This passage covers 25 T cell receptor beta chains from one sample sequenced in a study of blood T cell repertoires in COVID-19. Produced via immunoSEQ multiplex PCR; TCRdb's table is partial and in-frame only. The data contain 250,000 or so clones, about 90% of them singletons. The specimen sequenced was peripheral blood. All receptors come from a man aged 25 to 45 with COVID-19, enrolled during active disease.

The chain recombines TRBV10-2 with TRBJ2-6, with no clear D. Looked up from germline, CDR1 is WSHSY and CDR2 is SAAADI. V lost 3 bases, J lost 2 bases, and 5 bases lay in between. CDR3 length equals 14 residues. CDR3 sequence: CASSDIAGANVLTF. In DNA, the CDR3 is TGCGCCAGCAGTGATATAGCTGGGGCCAACGTCCTGACTTTC.

The V gene is TRBV5-1, the J gene TRBJ2-2; TRBD2 matches at 9 bases. The CDR3 length is 16 residues. V was clipped by 3 bases and J by 8 bases; unmatched bases: 11. Germline V gene lookup returns CDR1 SGHRS and CDR2 YFSETQ. CDR3 amino acids: CASSSGLATRRGELFF. DNA of the CDR3: TGCGCCAGCAGCTCAGGACTAGCGACACGGAGGGGGGAGCTGTTTTTT. The variable domain in full, with the rest retrieved from reference TRBV5-1 and TRBJ2-2, is KAGVTQTPRYLIKTRGQQVTLSCSPISGHRSVSWYQQTPGQGLQFLFEYFSETQRNKGNFPGRFSGRQFSNSRSEMNVSTLELGDSALYLCASSSGLATRRGELFFGEGSRLTVL.

The gene calls are TRBV5-1 and TRBJ2-3, with TRBD2 matching 10 bases. This CDR3 spans 15 amino acids. Germline-derived CDR1 and CDR2 are SGHRS and YFSETQ. V was clipped by 4 bases and J by 2 bases; unmatched bases: 4. CDR3: CASSVSGGNTDTQYF. The CDR3 DNA sequence: TGCGCCAGCAGCGTTAGCGGGGGGAACACAGATACGCAGTATTTT.

This rearrangement joins TRBV19 to TRBJ1-5; a possible D gene is TRBD1 (5 bases). Germline V gene sequence: CDR1 LNHDA, CDR2 SQIVND (reference sequence). The V and J ends lost 1 base and 0 bases respectively, with 16 bases between them. There are 18 residues in the CDR3. Here the CDR3 reads CASSIGRAGGHSNQPQHF. DNA for the CDR3: TGTGCCAGTAGTATAGGACGGGCAGGCGGACATAGCAATCAGCCCCAGCATTTT.

V gene TRBV27 combines with J gene TRBJ1-1; TRBD1 matches at 9 bases. Germline CDR1 MNHEY, CDR2 SMNVEV (reference sequence). The CDR3 sequence is 18 residues long. With 5 bases clipped from V and 2 bases from J, the junction kept 15 bases outside the gene matches. CDR3 amino acids: CASSPGAGTGIRNTEAFF. The CDR3 bases are TGTGCCAGCAGTCCGGGAGCCGGGACAGGGATACGAAACACTGAAGCTTTCTTT.

The chain has TRBV6-5 and TRBJ2-7, with D tentatively TRBD2 (6 bases). Germline V gene sequence: CDR1 MNHEY, CDR2 SVGAGI. The CDR3 runs 11 residues. The CDR3 sequence: CAEGTGYEQYF. The CDR3 bases are TGTGCAGAAGGGACTGGCTACGAGCAGTACTTC.

The chain joins TRBV6-6 to TRBJ1-5; D may be TRBD1 (5 bases). V dropped 8 bases and J dropped 6 bases, with 8 bases sitting between them. The CDR3 has 11 amino acids. The germline CDR1 and CDR2 sequences are MNHNY and SVGAGI (reference sequence). The CDR3 reads CASGGVQPQHF. The CDR3 bases are TGTGCCAGCGGGGGGGTTCAGCCCCAGCATTTT.

The V call is TRBV7-3, the J call TRBJ2-1; TRBD2 agrees at 9 bases. CDR1 SGHTA and CDR2 FQGTGA come from the germline V gene. The CDR3 sequence is 23 residues long. J gave up 0 bases and V 1 base, and 22 bases lay outside the gene matches. The CDR3 DNA is TGTGCCAGCAGCTTAATGGGGTCTCTTAGCGGGGGTATACCCCTAAGCTCCTACAATGAGCAGTTCTTC. Amino acids: CASSLMGSLSGGIPLSSYNEQFF.

This sequence joins TRBV3-1 (or the pseudogene TRBV3-2) and TRBJ2-3, with TRBD2 identical over 10 bases. V lost 5 bases and J lost 9; bases outside the gene matches: 2. The CDR3 length is 12 residues. Germline CDR1 and CDR2: LGHDT and YNNKEL (reference sequence). Written as DNA, the CDR3 is TGTGCCAGCAGCGAGCGGGGGGGGACGCAGTATTTT. Translating gives CASSERGGTQYF.

In this sample, this clone turned up a few times. Other DNA sequences in this specimen translate into the identical CDR3. V is TRBV20-1 and J is TRBJ2-7; D may be TRBD1 (5 bases). Germline CDR1 is DFQATT and CDR2 is SNEGSKA (reference sequence). With 1 base removed from V and 5 bases from J, the gap between germline ends came to 6 bases. This CDR3 spans 11 amino acids. CDR3 loop: CSARAGHEQYF. The DNA for the CDR3 is TGCAGTGCTAGAGCAGGGCACGAGCAGTACTTC.

J is TRBJ2-1 and V is TRBV3-1 (or the pseudogene TRBV3-2), with 8 positions matching TRBD2. Losses at the gene ends were 0 bases for V and 7 bases for J; bases not matched to a gene: 8. The CDR3 is made up of 16 amino acids. Germline-derived CDR1 and CDR2 are LGHDT and YNNKEL (reference sequence). CDR3 nucleotide sequence: TGTGCCAGCAGCCAAGACGGGGGGGCGGGCTGGAATGAGCAGTTCTTC. Translating it yields CASSQDGGAGWNEQFF.

V usage is TRBV5-6 and J usage is TRBJ1-1; D gene unclear. Germline V lookup: CDR1 SGHDT, CDR2 YYEEEE. V was pared by 0 bases and J by 0 bases, with 6 bases between. The CDR3 runs 14 residues. CDR3 sequence (DNA): TGTGCCAGCAGCTTGGTCAGATTGAACACTGAAGCTTTCTTT. Protein sequence: CASSLVRLNTEAFF.

The J gene is TRBJ1-6, the V gene TRBV11-2, with 10 bases that match TRBD1. Losses at the gene ends were 5 bases for V and 5 bases for J; bases not matched to a gene: 6. The CDR3 consists of 16 residues. CDR1 SGHAT and CDR2 FQNNGV come from the germline V gene. The CDR3 region has the DNA TGTGCCAGCAGCCTCGGGACAGGGGCAGATAATTCACCCCTCCACTTT. Translated, it gives CASSLGTGADNSPLHF. Supplemented by reference TRBV11-2 and TRBJ1-6, the full variable domain reads EAGVAQSPRYKIIEKRQSVAFWCNPISGHATLYWYQQILGQGPKLLIQFQNNGVVDDSQLPKDRFSAERLKGVDSTLKIQPAKLEDSAVYLCASSLGTGADNSPLHFGNGTRLTVT.

The chain recombines TRBV15 with TRBJ1-6; D is unresolved. Per germline, CDR1 LNHNV and CDR2 YYDKDF (reference sequence). Trimming took 3 bases from V and 12 from J, leaving 12 bases between them. CDR3 length: 13 residues. The CDR3 DNA reads TGTGCCACCAGCAGGGAATGGAGCTTACCCCTCCACTTT. Its protein product is CATSREWSLPLHF.

This chain uses TRBV3-1 (or the pseudogene TRBV3-2) with TRBJ1-2, with TRBD1 as a possible D gene (5 bases). Germline lookup yields CDR1 LGHDT and CDR2 YNNKEL (reference sequence). Between the trimmed V and J ends, which lost 0 bases and 4 bases, there was a span of 18 bases. CDR3 length: 17 residues. The CDR3 region has the DNA TGTGCCAGCAGCCAAGAGGGGATCGGAGGGGCGTTCTATGGCTACACCTTC. Protein product: CASSQEGIGGAFYGYTF.

This clone was counted a single time. V usage is TRBV3-1 (or the pseudogene TRBV3-2) and J usage is TRBJ1-3; D unclear. With 10 bases removed from V and 0 bases from J, the gap between germline ends came to 10 bases. Germline V lookup: CDR1 LGHDT, CDR2 YNNKEL (reference sequence). The CDR3 loop spans 13 amino acids. Here the CDR3 reads CATRQSSGNTIYF. DNA for the CDR3: TGTGCCACCCGCCAGAGCTCTGGAAACACCATATATTTT.

For the CDR3, the DNA is TGTGCCAGCAGCCCTTCGGGGGGGGAATCCTACGAGCAGTACTTC. Translated: CASSPSGGESYEQYF. V gene TRBV9 combines with J gene TRBJ2-7, with TRBD2 identical over 8 bases. From germline, CDR1 is SGDLS and CDR2 YYNGEE. V was pared by 4 bases and J by 1 base, with 7 bases of the junction left unmatched. This CDR3 is 15 amino acids long.

A single count supports this clone. The chain is built from TRBV4-1 and TRBJ2-3, with TRBD1 matching 7 bases. The CDR3 is 15 amino acids. The junction had 7 bases not matched to a gene; V was cut back by 7 bases and J by 0 bases. Germline CDR1 and CDR2: MGHRA and YSYEKL. The CDR3 DNA reads TGCGCCAGCACTCGACAGGGTTCTAGCACAGATACGCAGTATTTT. Translation: CASTRQGSSTDTQYF.

The chain combines TRBV6-1 with TRBJ1-2, with a possible D match to TRBD1 (6 bases). CDR3 length equals 11 residues. The V end lost 3 bases, the J end lost 8 bases, and 7 bases lay between the germline ends. The germline CDR1 and CDR2 sequences are MNHNS and SASEGT. The DNA of the CDR3 is TGTGCCAGCAGTGAGACAGGAGGCTACACCTTC. The encoded protein is CASSETGGYTF.

V is TRBV11-2 and J is TRBJ2-3, with TRBD2 matching over 8 bases. This CDR3 is 18 amino acids long. Germline values: CDR1 SGHAT, CDR2 FQNNGV. The ends lost 1 base at V and 4 bases at J; junction bases unmatched: 13. As DNA, the CDR3 is TGTGCCAGCAGCTTAGTTCGCTTGACCGGGGGGGCGGCAGATACGCAGTATTTT. Protein product: CASSLVRLTGGAADTQYF.

The chain combines TRBV28 with TRBJ2-7, with a possible D match to TRBD1 (6 bases). V dropped 5 bases and J dropped 0 bases, with 20 bases sitting between them. This CDR3 has 17 amino acids. Germline lookup yields CDR1 MDHEN and CDR2 SYDVKM. The CDR3 DNA reads as TGTGCCAGCAGTGCCCTCGGGGTGACAGGTCACTCCTACGAGCAGTACTTC. It yields the protein CASSALGVTGHSYEQYF.

The chain combines TRBV20-1 with TRBJ2-5; D is uncertain. V was cut by 3 bases and J by 4 bases, with 12 bases left in between. CDR1 is DFQATT and CDR2 is SNEGSKA in the germline V gene (reference sequence). CDR3 length: 13 residues. The CDR3 DNA sequence: TGCAGTGCTAGTGCATTACTAACAGAGACCCAGTACTTC. Its protein is CSASALLTETQYF.

V gene TRBV9 combines with J gene TRBJ2-2; 7 bases agree with TRBD2. J gave up 3 bases and V 0 bases, and 5 bases lay outside the gene matches. This CDR3 has 16 residues. CDR1 SGDLS and CDR2 YYNGEE come from the germline V gene. The CDR3 is CASSVAASGDTGELFF. The DNA for the CDR3 is TGTGCCAGCAGCGTAGCCGCTAGCGGTGACACCGGGGAGCTGTTTTTT.

The chain employs TRBV5-1 and TRBJ1-6, with a possible D match to TRBD1 (6 bases). There are 15 residues in the CDR3. CDR1 SGHRS and CDR2 YFSETQ come from the germline V gene. With 2 bases removed from V and 7 bases from J, the gap between germline ends came to 13 bases. The CDR3 protein is CASSFLGQTNSPLHF. CDR3 bases: TGCGCCAGCAGCTTTTTGGGACAAACAAATTCACCCCTCCACTTT.

The chain combines TRBV9 with TRBJ2-3; TRBD2 agrees at 7 bases. V was clipped by 3 bases and J by 3 bases; unmatched bases: 10. The CDR3 runs 16 residues. Germline values: CDR1 SGDLS, CDR2 YYNGEE. Here the CDR3 DNA reads TGTGCCAGCAGCGCGAGCGGGGATGGTACTACAGATACGCAGTATTTT. This gives the protein CASSASGDGTTDTQYF.